This T cell receptor (beta chain) was recovered during a study of cytomegalovirus exposure and HLA in healthy donors. Of note for this clone: Its matching antigen is unknown.

60 Vbeta and 13 Jbeta primers were used in PCR. TCRdb's copy holds only in-frame clones and misses some; the assay was immunoSEQ multiplex PCR. The sample lists around 110,000 clones, roughly 70% occurring once. Regarding the study as a whole: There were some V segments, including TRBV6-2 and TRBV6-3, excluded as indistinguishable. As confirmed in vitro, three CMV-associated chains were specific for CMV antigens. Analysis was carried out at a later point, and it linked a missense DCLRE1C variant to TCR beta V- and J-gene trimming.

Trimming took off 7 bases at V and 4 bases at J, with 16 bases between the two ends. CDR3 length: 14 residues. The germline V gene has CDR1 LNHDA and CDR2 SQIVND (reference sequence). The chain recombines TRBV19 with TRBJ1-2; D is perhaps TRBD1 (6 bases). This TCR derives from a woman under 30 in good health and CMV-seronegative. The source material was PBMCs. CDR3 region: CASTDGGLSYGYTF. CDR3 nucleotides: TGTGCCAGTACCGACGGGGGGCTAAGCTATGGCTACACCTTC.